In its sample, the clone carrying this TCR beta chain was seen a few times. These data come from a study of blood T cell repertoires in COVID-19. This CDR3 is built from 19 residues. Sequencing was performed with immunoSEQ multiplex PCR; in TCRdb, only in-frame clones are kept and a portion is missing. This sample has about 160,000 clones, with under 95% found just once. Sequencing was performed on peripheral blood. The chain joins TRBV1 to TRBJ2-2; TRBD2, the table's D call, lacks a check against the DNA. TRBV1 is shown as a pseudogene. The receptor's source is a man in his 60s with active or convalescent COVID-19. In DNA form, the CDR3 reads TGCACCAGCAGCCAACAAACTAGCGGGGGGGCCGCGAACACCGGGGAGCTGTTTTTT. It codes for CTSSQQTSGGAANTGELFF.